Listed here are 10 T cell receptor beta chains from one sample, sequenced in a study of blood T cell repertoires in COVID-19 (TCRdb year 2020). Library prep was done by the immunoSEQ multiplex PCR assay. TCRdb holds this immuneACCESS table with in-frame rearrangements only. Some clones are missing; in checked studies, unresolved V genes explain under half, and the rest has no known cause. The sample profile shows around 220,000 clones; roughly four fifths of them were found once. The top ten hold roughly 7.8% of the sample. Sequenced input: peripheral blood. These receptors were taken from a woman older than 75 with COVID-19, enrolled during active disease.

This clone came up once. An end of the junction differs from the germline gene, which may be a read error. The chain links TRBV9 to TRBJ2-1; 7 nucleotides agree with TRBD2. The CDR3 has 15 amino acids. Germline values: CDR1 SGDLS, CDR2 YYNGEE. The DNA of the CDR3 is TGTGCAAGCAGCGTATTGGCGGGAGTTCGCAATGAGCAGTTCTTC. Translated, it gives CASSVLAGVRNEQFF.

The chain joins TRBV15 to TRBJ2-7; TRBD1 matches 9 bases. V shed 1 base, J shed 2 bases, and the junction held 6 bases outside the gene matches. CDR1 is LNHNV and CDR2 is YYDKDF in the germline V gene (reference sequence). CDR3 length: 16 residues. The DNA for the CDR3 is TGTGCCACCAGCAGAGCCGTGGGGACAGGGACCTACGAGCAGTACTTC. Protein product: CATSRAVGTGTYEQYF.

This clone was seen only a few times. V is TRBV12-3 or TRBV12-4 and J is TRBJ1-1; D is unclear. The CDR3 runs 11 residues. V was clipped by 6 bases and J by 3 bases, with 5 bases between them. The CDR3 DNA reads as TGTGCCAGCAGCCGGTACACTGAAGCTTTCTTT. Encoded protein: CASSRYTEAFF.

This clone came up once. This chain links TRBV12-3 or TRBV12-4 with TRBJ2-7; D is unresolved. The V and J ends lost 6 bases and 0 bases respectively, with 3 bases between them. The CDR3 runs to 11 residues. In nucleotides, the CDR3 is TGTGCCAGCAGGAGCTCCTACGAGCAGTACTTC. This codes for CASRSSYEQYF.

V gene TRBV14 combines with J gene TRBJ2-7; 7 nucleotides align to TRBD1. This CDR3 contains 14 residues. V was pared by 4 bases and J by 5 bases, with 8 bases of the junction left unmatched. CDR1 and CDR2 from the germline V gene are SGHDN and FVKESK. CDR3 amino acids: CASSRLGQTNEQYF. CDR3 nucleotide sequence: TGTGCCAGCAGCCGCCTGGGACAGACCAACGAGCAGTACTTC.

Only a few counts were recorded for this clone. J is TRBJ2-5 and V is TRBV7-9, with 7 bases lining up with TRBD1. V gave up 5 bases and J gave up 5 bases; unmatched junction bases: 11. Germline V gene sequence: CDR1 SEHNR, CDR2 FQNEAQ (reference sequence). The CDR3 extends over 15 amino acids. This chain's CDR3 is CASSLRRTGDETQYF. For the CDR3, the DNA is TGTGCCAGCAGCCTCCGGCGGACAGGTGACGAGACCCAGTACTTC.

CDR3 residues: CARLKAGENTGELFF. The CDR3 nucleotides are TGTGCCAGACTTAAAGCGGGGGAAAACACCGGGGAGCTGTTTTTT. This chain connects TRBV7-9 to TRBJ2-2; TRBD2 agrees at 8 bases. Germline V lookup: CDR1 SEHNR, CDR2 FQNEAQ (reference sequence). The CDR3 runs to 15 residues. With V trimmed by 9 bases and J by 2 bases, 8 bases remained unmatched.

The chain is built from TRBV28 and TRBJ2-5, with 11 bases identical to TRBD1. The junction had 11 bases not matched to a gene; V was cut back by 6 bases and J by 5 bases. Germline V gene lookup returns CDR1 MDHEN and CDR2 SYDVKM. The CDR3 contains 16 residues. The CDR3 region has the DNA TGTGCCAGCAGCCCACGGGGGACAGGGGGGTCGGAGACCCAGTACTTC. It encodes CASSPRGTGGSETQYF.

Comments on this clone: The missing conserved phenylalanine or tryptophan at the end of this CDR3 makes a read error likely. No DNA is shown, since the ends of the CDR3 on it are uncertain; the CDR3 is the one TCRdb lists. The CDR3 loop reads CASSSTRPS. J is TRBJ2-7 and V is TRBV7-3; the DNA was not used to check the table's D call, TRBD1. Both ends counted, the CDR3 spans 9 residues. The germline CDR1 and CDR2 sequences are SGHTA and FQGTGA.

This clone was counted once. The genes are TRBV7-8 and TRBJ2-1; D is possibly TRBD2 (5 bases). CDR3 size: 17 residues. From germline, CDR1 is SGHVS and CDR2 FQNEAQ. Trimming removed 3 bases at V and 1 base at J, with 16 bases between. In DNA form, the CDR3 reads TGTGCCAGCAGCTTTTCCGGACTGCGATCTTCCTACAATGAGCAGTTCTTC. This sequence encodes CASSFSGLRSSYNEQFF.